The 25 T cell receptor beta chains presented below share a single source sample, sequenced in a study of blood T cell repertoires in COVID-19 (dated by TCRdb to 2020 to 2021). The library was obtained by the immunoSEQ multiplex PCR assay. Not all clones reach the TCRdb copy of this immuneACCESS table, which keeps in-frame sequences only. Checked studies attribute under half of the gap to unresolved V genes and leave the rest unexplained. For this sample the table gives 200,000 to 300,000 clones, of which roughly 80% were detected only once. Over 7.5% of the sample goes to the ten largest clones. The source material was peripheral blood. The source is a woman older than 75 with acute or convalescent COVID-19.

The rearrangement joins TRBV6-1 to TRBJ1-4, with D unresolved. CDR1 MNHNS and CDR2 SASEGT come from the germline V gene. The CDR3 has 12 amino acids. Trimming pared 2 bases from V and 8 bases from J, leaving 6 bases between. CDR3 sequence reads: CASSERGEKLFF. CDR3 DNA sequence: TGTGCCAGCAGTGAACGGGGAGAAAAACTGTTTTTT.

The gene calls are TRBV2 and TRBJ2-5; 7 bases are shared with TRBD1. After removal of 6 bases from V and 2 bases from J, the junction contained 9 bases not matched to a gene. The CDR3 spans 15 residues. Germline V gene data show CDR1 as SNHLY and CDR2 as FYNNEI. The CDR3 here is CASSRSGTVQETQYF. For the CDR3, the DNA is TGTGCCAGCAGCAGAAGTGGGACAGTACAAGAGACCCAGTACTTC.

For this clone: A single base separates this from a much larger clone, so it may be a read error. The genes are TRBV6-5 and TRBJ1-5, with 7 bases matching TRBD1. V lost 6 bases and J lost 2; bases outside the gene matches: 4. CDR1 is MNHEY, CDR2 SVGAGI, per germline. CDR3 length: 14 residues. In DNA form, the CDR3 reads TGTGCCAGCAGACCAACAGGGGGCAATCAGCCCCAGCATTTT. The encoded protein is CASRPTGGNQPQHF.

In its sample, this clone was seen once. The chain uses TRBV9 and TRBJ2-1; TRBD1 might be the D (6 bases). Germline CDR1 and CDR2: SGDLS and YYNGEE. The CDR3 is 17 residues long. V gave up 3 bases and J gave up 6 bases, with 22 bases separating them. The CDR3 DNA is TGTGCCAGCAGCGGAGGGGCCCGAACAGGGCTACGCAATGAGCAGTTCTTC. This translates into CASSGGARTGLRNEQFF.

The chain couples TRBV5-1 to TRBJ1-5, with no clear D. V lost 4 bases to trimming and J lost 6 bases, with 17 bases between them. This CDR3 has 15 residues. Germline V gives CDR1 SGHRS, CDR2 YFSETQ. CDR3 protein: CASSPSPTGSQPQHF. The DNA of the CDR3 is TGCGCCAGCAGCCCCTCCCCGACGGGGTCTCAGCCCCAGCATTTT. The full variable domain, with the rest looked up from reference TRBV5-1 and TRBJ1-5, is KAGVTQTPRYLIKTRGQQVTLSCSPISGHRSVSWYQQTPGQGLQFLFEYFSETQRNKGNFPGRFSGRQFSNSRSEMNVSTLELGDSALYLCASSPSPTGSQPQHFGDGTRLSIL.

CDR3 bases: TGTGCCAGCAGCCCCAGGGGGCTCGACACCGGGGAGCTGTTTTTT. Its translation: CASSPRGLDTGELFF. The V gene is TRBV3-1 (or the pseudogene TRBV3-2), the J gene TRBJ2-2; 8 nucleotides align to TRBD1. The CDR3 consists of 15 residues. Germline loops: CDR1 LGHDT, CDR2 YNNKEL (reference sequence). V trimming: 4 bases; J trimming: 3 bases; junction bases outside the gene matches: 4.

The CDR3: CAWSGGAVAGELFF. The CDR3 DNA sequence: TGTGCCTGGAGTGGCGGGGCGGTGGCCGGGGAGCTGTTTTTT. The V and J genes are TRBV30 and TRBJ2-2; D may be TRBD2 (6 bases). The CDR3 consists of 14 residues. CDR1 is GTSNPN, CDR2 SVGIG, per germline (reference sequence). Trimming removed 1 base from V and 6 bases from J, with 12 bases in between.

The chain has TRBV24-1 and TRBJ2-3; 12 positions match TRBD2. Per the germline V gene, CDR1 is KGHDR and CDR2 is SFDVKD. J lost 2 bases, V lost 3 bases, and 8 bases had no gene match. The CDR3 totals 18 residues. This CDR3 reads CATSDVMTSGGHTDTQYF. CDR3 DNA: TGTGCCACCAGTGATGTGATGACTAGCGGGGGCCACACAGATACGCAGTATTTT.

The chain uses TRBV3-1 (or the pseudogene TRBV3-2) and TRBJ1-1; 7 positions match TRBD1. The V and J ends lost 0 bases and 0 bases, in that order; junction bases with no gene match: 13. In germline, CDR1 is LGHDT, CDR2 YNNKEL (reference sequence). This CDR3 has 19 amino acids. The CDR3: CASSQDFDRRGFLNTEAFF. The DNA of the CDR3 is TGTGCCAGCAGCCAAGATTTCGACCGCAGGGGGTTTCTGAACACTGAAGCTTTCTTT.

The chain uses TRBV13 and TRBJ1-2, with 9 bases aligning to TRBD1. Trimming removed 5 bases from V and 8 bases from J; junction bases left unmatched: 9. CDR3 length equals 14 residues. Per germline, CDR1 PRHDT and CDR2 FYEKMQ (reference sequence). CDR3 sequence reads: CASSGRDRVGGYTF. In DNA, the CDR3 is TGTGCCAGCAGCGGCCGGGACAGGGTGGGGGGCTACACCTTC.

The chain uses TRBV24-1 and TRBJ2-1; a possible D gene is TRBD1 (6 bases). Deletions cut 4 bases from V and 15 bases from J, with 18 bases between. The CDR3 covers 13 residues. CDR1 and CDR2 (germline): KGHDR, SFDVKD. CDR3 amino acids: CATSESGQRVWFF. In DNA, the CDR3 is TGTGCCACCAGTGAGTCCGGACAGAGGGTATGGTTCTTC.

The chain recombines TRBV6-5 with TRBJ1-2; TRBD1 is a possible D gene (5 bases). CDR3 size: 13 residues. Germline CDR1 MNHEY, CDR2 SVGAGI. Trimming removed 7 bases at V and 5 bases at J, with 14 bases between. DNA of the CDR3: TGTGCCAGCAAACAGGACACCTCATATGGCTACACCTTC. Translating gives CASKQDTSYGYTF.

This clone was seen more than once but under ten times. The rearrangement uses TRBV25-1 and TRBJ1-3; unclear D gene. The CDR3 has 15 residues. With 6 bases removed from V and 0 bases from J, the gap between germline ends came to 12 bases. In germline, CDR1 is MGHDK, CDR2 SYGVNS. CDR3 nucleotide sequence: TGTGCCAGCAGCACCCCCGGGAGCTCTGGAAACACCATATATTTT. It yields the protein CASSTPGSSGNTIYF.

This clone has more than one count but fewer than ten. The chain uses TRBV24-1 and TRBJ2-2; a possible D gene is TRBD2 (6 bases). CDR1 and CDR2 (germline): KGHDR, SFDVKD. This CDR3 is 13 amino acids long. Trimming stripped 9 bases from V and 2 bases from J, with 9 bases between. The CDR3 is CATGGLNTGELFF. CDR3 in DNA: TGTGCCACCGGGGGACTTAACACCGGGGAGCTGTTTTTT.

This chain uses TRBV6-5 with TRBJ2-2; 7 bases align to TRBD1. Trimming cost V 5 bases and J 6 bases; bases outside gene matches: 3. This CDR3 contains 13 residues. Germline V gene lookup returns CDR1 MNHEY and CDR2 SVGAGI. The CDR3 DNA reads as TGTGCCAGCAGTACAGGGGAACCCGGGGAGCTGTTTTTT. It is translated as CASSTGEPGELFF.

This sequence joins TRBV30 and TRBJ2-7, with 7 bases matching TRBD1. The CDR3 spans 13 residues. Trimming took 3 bases from V and 5 from J; bases not matched to a gene: 7. CDR1 and CDR2 from the germline V gene are GTSNPN and SVGIG (reference sequence). The CDR3 DNA follows: TGTGCCTGGAGCCCTACAGGGGTGGACGAGCAGTACTTC. Translation: CAWSPTGVDEQYF.

The chain joins TRBV28 to TRBJ1-6; TRBD1 matches at 10 bases. The CDR3 is 15 residues long. V shed 7 bases and J 14 bases; nucleotides not matched to a gene: 14. Germline V gives CDR1 MDHEN, CDR2 SYDVKM. The CDR3 bases are TGTGCCAGCAACCCCCGGGACAGGGGAAAAGTAACCCTCCACTTT. It yields the protein CASNPRDRGKVTLHF.

V and J are TRBV3-1 (or the pseudogene TRBV3-2) and TRBJ1-5, with D hard to call. CDR1 is LGHDT, CDR2 YNNKEL, per germline (reference sequence). V gave up 1 base and J gave up 5 bases, with 15 bases separating them. The CDR3 length is 16 residues. CDR3 sequence: CASSQGRQAGHQPQHF. The CDR3 DNA is TGTGCCAGCAGCCAAGGACGTCAGGCGGGTCATCAGCCCCAGCATTTT.

This chain links TRBV5-1 with TRBJ2-1, with D possibly being TRBD1 (6 bases). V was trimmed by 5 bases and J by 6 bases, leaving 9 bases between them. Germline lookup yields CDR1 SGHRS and CDR2 YFSETQ. The CDR3 sequence is 12 residues long. The CDR3 loop is CASREQGNEQFF. CDR3 DNA: TGCGCCAGCAGGGAACAGGGCAATGAGCAGTTCTTC.

CDR3 region: CATSLTGWEGYTF. In DNA, the CDR3 is TGTGCCACCAGTCTAACAGGGTGGGAAGGCTACACCTTC. The chain joins TRBV24-1 to TRBJ1-2; weak D call: TRBD1 (6 bases). The CDR3 is 13 residues long. V gave up 6 bases and J gave up 8 bases, with 15 bases separating them. Germline loops: CDR1 KGHDR, CDR2 SFDVKD.

This sequence joins TRBV12-3 or TRBV12-4 and TRBJ1-1; tentatively, D is TRBD1 (5 bases). Trimming took 6 bases from V and 7 from J, leaving 9 bases between them. This CDR3 spans 11 amino acids. The CDR3 spells CASSSGGEAFF. Here the CDR3 DNA reads TGTGCCAGCAGCTCCGGGGGTGAAGCTTTCTTT.

This rearrangement joins TRBV27 to TRBJ2-2; 7 nucleotides agree with TRBD1. V shed 5 bases and J 5 bases; nucleotides not matched to a gene: 14. The CDR3 runs to 17 residues. In germline, CDR1 is MNHEY, CDR2 SMNVEV (reference sequence). In DNA form, the CDR3 reads TGTGCCAGCAGTAGGACCCCACGAGCAGGGGGTACCGGGGAGCTGTTTTTT. Its translation is CASSRTPRAGGTGELFF.

This clone was observed a single time. The V and J genes are TRBV5-1 and TRBJ2-3, with D perhaps matching TRBD1 (5 bases). This CDR3 contains 13 residues. The germline gives CDR1 SGHRS, CDR2 YFSETQ. Trimming removed 1 base from V and 6 bases from J, with 9 bases in between. The CDR3 sequence: CASSLTGPDTQYF. In nucleotides, the CDR3 is TGCGCCAGCAGCTTGACAGGTCCGGATACGCAGTATTTT.

This chain connects TRBV29-1 to TRBJ2-1; 7 bases are a match to TRBD1. The V gene end was trimmed by 7 bases and the J gene end by 7 bases; junction bases not matched to a gene: 10. This CDR3 spans 13 amino acids. In germline, CDR1 is SQVTM, CDR2 ANQGSEA. The CDR3 region has the DNA TGCAGCGCCAGGGACAGCCGGAGTAATGAGCAGTTCTTC. Its protein is CSARDSRSNEQFF.

The chain links TRBV2 to TRBJ1-5, with a tentative D call TRBD1 (5 bases). This CDR3 is 13 amino acids long. Trimming took 4 bases from V and 6 from J, leaving 10 bases between them. Per the germline V gene, CDR1 is SNHLY and CDR2 is FYNNEI. CDR3 in amino acids: CASSAGYGQPQHF. The CDR3 DNA sequence: TGTGCCAGCAGTGCAGGGTACGGTCAGCCCCAGCATTTT.